This T cell receptor (beta chain) was identified in a study of blood T cell repertoires in COVID-19. Profiled with immunoSEQ multiplex PCR; TCRdb holds only in-frame clones, not every one. The profile shows fewer than 350,000 clones, around nine tenths of them singletons. This CDR3 has 15 amino acids. The V segment lost 1 base and the J segment 7 bases; nucleotides outside the gene matches: 6. Germline V gene sequence: CDR1 LGHDT, CDR2 YNNKEL (reference sequence). The rearrangement links TRBV3-1 (or the pseudogene TRBV3-2) to TRBJ1-5, with 8 bases fitting TRBD1. What was sequenced was peripheral blood. This receptor was obtained from a woman aged 25 to 45 with COVID-19, enrolled during active disease. CDR3 DNA: TGTGCCAGCAGCCAAGGGACAGGGAGACACCAGCCCCAGCATTTT. Protein sequence: CASSQGTGRHQPQHF.